This T cell receptor (beta chain) derives from a study of Graves' ophthalmopathy and Graves' hyperthyroidism. Amplified TCR beta CDR3 regions were obtained using RNA transcripts as template. Amplification began with first-round RT-PCR using HTBI primers, then second-round multiplex PCR was performed. TCRdb reprocessed the multiplex PCR reads with MiXCR, giving one entry per CDR3 protein. The sample gives about 500,000 distinct CDR3 sequences, approximately 15% of which show up once; roughly 9.8% is in the top ten. This clonotype was detected only a few times. Its matching antigen is unknown. Findings and limits, study-wide: Most clonotypes expanded in thyroid above 0.001 frequency were present in blood too.

The CDR3 runs to 16 residues. The V segment lost 3 bases and the J segment 2 bases; nucleotides outside the gene matches: 4. Germline CDR1 is MNHEY and CDR2 is SVGAGI. Among the exclusions were patients with other autoimmune diseases, uncontrolled infections, pregnancy or lactation. The TCR was taken from a woman under 40 with Graves' ophthalmopathy. Sequencing used blood. The chain has TRBV6-5 and TRBJ1-5, with TRBD1 matching over 10 bases. As DNA, the CDR3 is TGTGCCAGCAGTTATAGAGGACAGGGGGGCAATCAGCCCCAGCATTTT. Residues: CASSYRGQGGNQPQHF.